Presented here are 12 T cell receptor beta chains from one specimen sequenced in a study. TCRdb called the RT-PCR reads again in MiXCR, with one record for every CDR3 protein. The sample lists about 680,000 distinct CDR3 sequences, approximately 14% seen once, with 3.6% in the top ten. The sequencing sample was made of memory CD4+ T cells from blood. These receptors were obtained from a female donor in good health, serving as a healthy control.

The V and J genes are TRBV7-3 and TRBJ2-7, with a possible D match to TRBD1 (6 bases). V was cut by 6 bases and J by 0 bases, with 15 bases left in between. Germline V CDR1 and CDR2: SGHTA, FQGTGA. There are 15 residues in the CDR3. The CDR3 protein is CASSQDSRGSYEQYF. The CDR3 DNA follows: TGTGCCAGCAGTCAGGACAGCCGAGGCTCCTACGAGCAGTACTTC. The variable domain in full, with the rest retrieved from reference TRBV7-3 and TRBJ2-7, is GAGVSQTPSNKVTEKGKYVELRCDPISGHTALYWYRQSLGQGPEFLIYFQGTGAADDSGLPNDRFFAVRPEGSVSTLKIQRTERGDSAVYLCASSQDSRGSYEQYFGPGTRLTVT.

This clonotype appeared many times. The V gene is TRBV20-1, the J gene TRBJ1-4, with D perhaps matching TRBD1 (6 bases). CDR1 and CDR2 (germline): DFQATT, SNEGSKA (reference sequence). The CDR3 runs 13 residues. Trimming left V 5 bases short and J 7 bases short, with 14 bases between. CDR3 DNA: TGCAGTGCTTACCCCGGAGGGGGTGAAAAACTGTTTTTT. Amino acid sequence: CSAYPGGGEKLFF.

The chain couples TRBV20-1 to TRBJ2-1, with 9 bases aligning to TRBD2. V shed 6 bases and J 4 bases; nucleotides not matched to a gene: 7. The CDR3 covers 14 residues. CDR1 is DFQATT and CDR2 is SNEGSKA in the germline V gene (reference sequence). CDR3 in amino acids: CSAPRTSVYNEQFF. The DNA of the CDR3 is TGCAGTGCCCCTCGGACTAGCGTTTACAATGAGCAGTTCTTC.

This clonotype has a handful of counts. The V gene is TRBV6-5, the J gene TRBJ1-6, with D hard to call. The germline V and J ends were trimmed by 4 bases and 0 bases, with 16 bases remaining between them. CDR1 and CDR2 from the germline V gene are MNHEY and SVGAGI. CDR3 length equals 18 residues. For the CDR3, the DNA is TGTGCCAGCAGTTTCGCCTTTATTAAGAGCTCCTATAATTCACCCCTCCACTTT. Translating it yields CASSFAFIKSSYNSPLHF.

This clonotype was counted many times. The chain joins TRBV20-1 to TRBJ2-7, with TRBD1 matching 11 bases. Germline-derived CDR1 and CDR2 are DFQATT and SNEGSKA (reference sequence). This CDR3 has 17 residues. DNA of the CDR3: TGCAGCGCGATACGGGACAGGGGGGGATCGAGGACCTACGAGCAGTACTTC. It translates to CSAIRDRGGSRTYEQYF.

At least ten counts were recorded for this clonotype. This sequence joins TRBV4-1 and TRBJ2-1; TRBD1 aligns across 8 bases. Germline trimming cut 0 bases from V and 4 bases from J; bases unmatched to any gene: 5. Germline lookup yields CDR1 MGHRA and CDR2 YSYEKL. The CDR3 totals 16 residues. The CDR3 coding sequence is TGCGCCAGCAGCCAAGAATGGGGACAGGTTTACAATGAGCAGTTCTTC. Its translation is CASSQEWGQVYNEQFF.

This clonotype was counted only a few times. The chain carries TRBV24-1 and TRBJ2-3; TRBD2 agrees at 8 bases. V shed 1 base, J shed 3 bases, and the junction held 5 bases outside the gene matches. The CDR3 runs 16 residues. Per germline, CDR1 KGHDR and CDR2 SFDVKD. The CDR3 DNA sequence: TGTGCCACCAGTGATTTCGGTGGCGGGAGGACAGATACGCAGTATTTT. The encoded protein is CATSDFGGGRTDTQYF.

The chain joins TRBV5-5 to TRBJ1-1; maybe TRBD1 (5 bases). Trimming removed 2 bases at V and 4 bases at J, with 9 bases between. CDR3 length equals 13 residues. CDR1 SGHKS and CDR2 YYEKEE come from the germline V gene (reference sequence). The chain's CDR3 is CASSLADTTEAFF. The CDR3, as DNA: TGTGCCAGCAGCTTAGCGGACACCACTGAAGCTTTCTTT.

This clonotype occurred many times. The chain carries TRBV12-3 or TRBV12-4 and TRBJ2-7; 7 nucleotides agree with TRBD2. With 5 bases clipped from V and 2 bases from J, the junction kept 6 bases outside the gene matches. The CDR3 contains 14 residues. The CDR3 bases are TGTGCCAGCAGTAGAAGCGGGGCGACCTACGAGCAGTACTTC. Translation: CASSRSGATYEQYF.

The CDR3 DNA reads as TGTGCCAGCAGCGTTAGCGGGAACTCCTACGAGCAGTACTTC. It yields the protein CASSVSGNSYEQYF. The chain links TRBV7-2 to TRBJ2-7; TRBD2 aligns across 8 bases. With V trimmed by 5 bases and J by 0 bases, 3 bases remained unmatched. Per germline, CDR1 SGHTA and CDR2 FQGNSA. The CDR3 is 14 residues long.

This clonotype was counted a few times. This chain connects TRBV20-1 to TRBJ2-7; D possibly corresponds to TRBD2 (5 bases). Trimming removed 4 bases from V and 6 bases from J, with 19 bases in between. The germline V gene has CDR1 DFQATT and CDR2 SNEGSKA (reference sequence). The CDR3 runs to 14 residues. CDR3 sequence (DNA): TGCAGTGCTACCCATGGGAGCACGGTGCGCGAGCAGTACTTC. Protein: CSATHGSTVREQYF.

V is TRBV12-3 or TRBV12-4 and J is TRBJ2-3; possible D gene TRBD1, 6 bases. The germline V and J ends were trimmed by 6 bases and 0 bases, with 28 bases remaining between them. The CDR3 is 20 amino acids. The DNA for the CDR3 is TGTGCCAGCAGCCTTAGACGCTCCCATCCTGGACAGTCTAGCACAGATACGCAGTATTTT. As protein: CASSLRRSHPGQSSTDTQYF.